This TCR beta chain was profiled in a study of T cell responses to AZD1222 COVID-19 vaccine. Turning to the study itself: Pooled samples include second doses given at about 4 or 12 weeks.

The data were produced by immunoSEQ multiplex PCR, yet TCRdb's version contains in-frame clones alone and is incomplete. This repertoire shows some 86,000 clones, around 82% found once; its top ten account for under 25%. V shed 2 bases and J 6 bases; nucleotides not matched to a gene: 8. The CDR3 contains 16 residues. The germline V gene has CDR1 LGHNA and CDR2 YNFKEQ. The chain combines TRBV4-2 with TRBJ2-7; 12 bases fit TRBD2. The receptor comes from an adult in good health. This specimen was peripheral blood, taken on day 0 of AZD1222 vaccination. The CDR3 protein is CASSQRGTSGRREQYF. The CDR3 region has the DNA TGTGCCAGCAGCCAACGCGGCACTAGCGGGAGGCGCGAGCAGTACTTC.